This T cell receptor beta chain originates from a study of stem cell transplantation in POMP-related autoinflammatory disease. Whole-study context: Through one year post-transplant, neutrophils and platelets were 100% of graft donor origin. General study findings and limits: Unique TRB V-J gene pairings were limited in number in patients with PRAID. In patients with PRAID, every analyzed T-cell subset tended to show lower diversity and higher clonality.

For this clone: Its target is unknown.

The CDR3 spans 15 residues. Germline assignment: CDR1 MNHEY and CDR2 SVGEGT. Trimming stripped 4 bases from V and 4 bases from J, with 16 bases between. Produced via immunoSEQ multiplex PCR; TCRdb's table is partial and in-frame only. The data contain more than 4,000 clones, approximately 92% of them singletons. The source of this sequence is a human patient with POMP-related autoinflammation and immune dysregulation (PRAID). The graft donor may account for some of the T cells. The sequencing used CD8+ T cells from PBMCs, collected after stem cell transplantation. The rearrangement joins TRBV6-2 or TRBV6-3 to TRBJ1-2, with D maybe TRBD1 (5 bases). The CDR3 DNA sequence: TGTGCCAGCAGTTCAAACCGGGACGGGAGCTATGGCTACACCTTC. This encodes CASSSNRDGSYGYTF.